This T cell receptor beta chain appears in the sequencing data of a study of shared clonotypes between healthy human individuals. CDR3 size: 16 residues. In germline, CDR1 is SGHTA, CDR2 FQGNSA. The trim removed 1 base at V and 4 bases at J, leaving 8 bases unmatched. There were only Caucasian adults among the donors, and all lived in Nashville, Tennessee. Overall study results and limits: Sequencing depth was expected to affect clonotype sharing among donors. Lower generation probabilities were found for non-shared clonotypes than for those shared by all four donors.

Assay used: immunoSEQ multiplex PCR; TCRdb lists only in-frame clones, some missing. This table holds 90,000 to 130,000 clones, around 65% found once. As to this clone: What it recognizes is unknown.

The sample taken for sequencing was memory CD8+ T cells sorted from blood. Subset described: CD45RO+ cells pooled with CCR7-negative TemRA cells. The chain has TRBV7-2 and TRBJ2-7; 9 nucleotides align to TRBD2. The clonotype originates from a woman in her twenties or thirties in good health. The CDR3 DNA reads as TGTGCCAGCAGCTTAGGTCGAGTAGCGGGAGATTACGAGCAGTACTTC. It specifies CASSLGRVAGDYEQYF.